Detailed here is one T cell receptor beta chain. Germline V CDR1 and CDR2: LGHNA, YSLEER. The CDR3 is 14 amino acids. The ends lost 1 base at V and 9 bases at J; junction bases unmatched: 6. TCRdb re-analysed the RT-PCR reads in MiXCR, keeping a single row per CDR3 protein. In the table there are some 500,000 distinct CDR3 sequences, more than 15% of which are singletons. This entry is derived from a study of response to subunit inactivated influenza vaccine. Material: CD4+ T cells sorted from PBMCs, obtained roughly 24 months after vaccination. This chain links TRBV4-3 with TRBJ2-1; 7 positions match TRBD2. The sequence was obtained from a man between 45 and 75 years old who received an inactivated influenza vaccine. In DNA form, the CDR3 reads TGCGCCAGCAGCCAAGCTTTGACTAGCACTGAGCAGTTCTTC. This codes for CASSQALTSTEQFF.